This TCR beta chain was profiled in a study of shared clonotypes between healthy human individuals. For the study at large: Used for every donor were three CD4 naive, three CD4 memory, two CD8 naive and one CD8 memory plate. General observations from the study: Even with large depth, rarefaction showed that sorted-subset sequencing was incomplete.

CDR3 length equals 14 residues. The germline CDR1 and CDR2 sequences are SGHRS and YFSETQ. Trimming took off 7 bases at V and 2 bases at J, with 12 bases between the two ends. Comments on this clone: Its antigen is undetermined.

TCRdb's table, derived via immunoSEQ multiplex PCR, lists solely in-frame clones and lacks some. The sample has approximately 710,000 clones, 80% to 95% seen once. All donors were Caucasian adults living in Nashville, Tennessee. The CD8 memory fraction combined CD45RO+ cells with TemRA cells (CCR7-negative CD45RA+). The chain employs TRBV5-1 and TRBJ2-2; D ambiguous. This TCR derives from a man aged 18 to 30 in good health. Some clones in this sample may be carry-over from other donors' samples. The material sequenced was memory CD8+ T cells from PBMCs. Subset noted: CD45RO+ cells pooled with CCR7-negative TemRA cells. The CDR3 nucleotides are TGCGCCAGCGGATTTGGTGGTAACACCGGGGAGCTGTTTTTT. Translated, it gives CASGFGGNTGELFF.